This T cell receptor beta chain was documented in a study of cytomegalovirus exposure and HLA in healthy donors. Study overall: Among several hundred genotyped donors, approximately 80% fell in the Caucasian-associated ancestry cluster. Study-level results: Of the V segments, some could not be distinguished, including TRBV6-2 and TRBV6-3, and were excluded.

This clone has a handful of counts. Its antigen remains unknown. PCR primers comprised 60 Vbeta and 13 Jbeta primers. Using immunoSEQ multiplex PCR, the repertoire was profiled, and TCRdb retains in-frame clones only, with some absent. Among 140,000 or so clones listed, roughly 9.4% were seen once. The germline V gene has CDR1 MNHNS and CDR2 SASEGT. Trimming took 8 bases from V and 8 from J; bases not matched to a gene: 11. The CDR3 contains 15 residues. The source of this sequence is a male donor in good health and CMV-seronegative. V and J are TRBV6-1 and TRBJ1-4; 10 bases agree with TRBD1. What was sequenced was PBMCs. Here the CDR3 reads CASRDRGELEEKLFF. The DNA for the CDR3 is TGTGCCAGCCGGGACAGGGGAGAATTAGAGGAAAAACTGTTTTTT.